This T cell receptor beta chain emerged from a study of T cell responses to AZD1222 COVID-19 vaccine. CDR1 and CDR2 (germline): DFQATT, SNEGSKA (reference sequence). The CDR3 has 11 residues. V gave up 6 bases and J gave up 5 bases, with 10 bases separating them. TCRdb's table, derived via immunoSEQ multiplex PCR, lists solely in-frame clones and lacks some. The table shows about 220,000 clones, with roughly 91% occurring only once. The J gene is TRBJ1-2, the V gene TRBV20-1, with D unresolved. The sample here was peripheral blood, taken on day 0 of MenACWY control vaccination. This receptor was identified in an adult in good health. The DNA for the CDR3 is TGCAGTGCGCTGGCAGGATATGGCTACACCTTC. Translation gives CSALAGYGYTF.